These T cell receptor beta chains were read from a single sample in a study of CD8 T cells in Susac syndrome. TCRdb itself ran the immunoSEQ multiplex PCR reads through MiXCR, one entry per CDR3 protein. The sample has some 180,000 distinct CDR3 sequences, about 95% seen once; the top ten hold approximately 0.1%. Input material: CD4+ T cells from PBMCs. The receptors were gathered from a human donor in good health. Each CDR3 is given with its conserved first and last residue. D genes are given only for firm matches. Part of the rows lack a size; the others show once, few, many or a class for expanded clones.

-	TRBJ2-1	-	TRBV27	TGTGCCAGCAGACGGCTAGGAGAGCAGTTCTTC	CASRRLGEQFF
-	TRBJ2-1	-	TRBV29-1	TGCAGCGTGAACGATTTGTTTGGACCAAGCTCCTACAATGAGCAGTTCTTC	CSVNDLFGPSSYNEQFF
-	TRBJ2-7	-	TRBV5-1	TGCGCCAGCAGCTTGGGTAGCGCCTACGAGCAGTACTTC	CASSLGSAYEQYF
TRBD2	TRBJ2-3	-	TRBV7-9	TGTGCCAGCAGCCCCAGGGGCGCTAGCGGGACAGATACGCAGTATTTT	CASSPRGASGTDTQYF
-	TRBJ2-3	-	TRBV7-7	TGTGCTAGCAGCTTAACGGCAGGGGGCACAGATACGCAGTATTTT	CASSLTAGGTDTQYF
-	TRBJ1-2	-	TRBV20-1	TGCAGTGCGCACAGGTTAAACTATGGCTACACCTTC	CSAHRLNYGYTF
-	TRBJ2-1	few	TRBV7-9	TGTGCCAGCAGCTTAGAATTCTATGAGCAGTTCTTC	CASSLEFYEQFF
-	TRBJ2-5	few	TRBV7-2	TGTGCCAGCAGCTCTTATGAGACCCAGTACTTC	CASSSYETQYF
-	TRBJ2-3	few	TRBV12-3/TRBV12-4	TGTGCCAGCAGTTTAGCGGCCACAGATACGCAGTATTTT	CASSLAATDTQYF
-	TRBJ2-5	-	TRBV7-2	TGTGCCAGCAGCCGCGGGGGCGGGAAAGAGACCCAGTACTTC	CASSRGGGKETQYF
-	TRBJ2-1	-	TRBV30	TGTGCCTGGAGTTCCGGGTATGAGCAGTTCTTC	CAWSSGYEQFF
TRBD1	TRBJ2-7	-	TRBV12-3/TRBV12-4	TGTGCCAGCAGTTTAGAGGGGGCGGTGACTTTCGAATACGAGCAGTACTTC	CASSLEGAVTFEYEQYF
-	TRBJ2-3	-	TRBV30	TGTGCCTGGATTAGCGGACTCACAGATACGCAGTATTTT	CAWISGLTDTQYF
-	TRBJ2-5	-	TRBV28	TGTGCCAGCAGTTCGACGAGTGAGACCCAGTACTTC	CASSSTSETQYF
TRBD1	TRBJ1-2	-	TRBV30	TGTGCCTGGAACTTTGACAGGGGGCAGGGCTATGGCTACACCTTC	CAWNFDRGQGYGYTF
-	TRBJ2-1	-	TRBV2	TGTGCCAGCAGCCTCTTTGGACAGCCAGCGCCCAATGAGCAGTTCTTC	CASSLFGQPAPNEQFF
TRBD1	TRBJ1-2	-	TRBV28	TGTGCCACCCAGGGACGGGACAGCCGATTCGTCGAGGGCTACACCTTC	CATQGRDSRFVEGYTF
TRBD2	TRBJ2-3	-	TRBV20-1	TGCAGTGCCCAGGGAGCGGGACCCACAGATACGCAGTATTTT	CSAQGAGPTDTQYF
TRBD2	TRBJ2-5	-	TRBV4-2	TGTGCCAGCAGCCGCCTACTAGCGGAGGGGGAGACCCAGTACTTC	CASSRLLAEGETQYF
-	TRBJ1-5	-	TRBV4-2	TGTGCCAGCAGCCAAGGCCGACAGAGCAATCAGCCCCAGCATTTT	CASSQGRQSNQPQHF
-	TRBJ1-4	-	TRBV18	TGTGCCAGCTCACCATCGGGACAAGACAATGAAAAACTGTTTTTT	CASSPSGQDNEKLFF
-	TRBJ2-4	-	TRBV2	TGTGCCAGCAGTGAAGGCGGCTACATTCAGTACTTC	CASSEGGYIQYF
-	TRBJ2-1	once	TRBV6-2/TRBV6-3	TGTGCCAGCCACGGGCAGGGTTTGCATGAGCAGTTCTTC	CASHGQGLHEQFF
-	TRBJ2-1	-	TRBV11-2	TGTGCCAGCAGAAAAGCGGGCGCCCTAGGTCACAATGAGCAGTTCTTC	CASRKAGALGHNEQFF
-	TRBJ2-2	-	TRBV20-1	TGCAGTGCTAGAGAGGCCTCGAACACCGGGGAGCTGTTTTTT	CSAREASNTGELFF
TRBD1	TRBJ1-2	-	TRBV20-1	TGCAGTGCTAGAGATCCAAGCCGGGACAGGGAGTTCTATGGCTACACCTTC	CSARDPSRDREFYGYTF
-	TRBJ2-1	-	TRBV29-1	TGCAGCGTTGAAGATACGGGCAGTGAGCAGTTCTTC	CSVEDTGSEQFF
-	TRBJ1-2	once	TRBV12-3/TRBV12-4	TGTGCCAGCAGTTACGACAGCTCCTATGGCTACACCTTC	CASSYDSSYGYTF
TRBD1	TRBJ1-1	-	TRBV20-1	TGCAGTGCTAACCCCCTAAGACAGGGGGAAGCTTTCTTT	CSANPLRQGEAFF
-	TRBJ1-2	-	TRBV20-1	TGCAGTGCTAGAGTGGGTCTGAACTATGGCTACACCTTC	CSARVGLNYGYTF
-	TRBJ2-3	-	TRBV30	TGTGCCTGGAGTAGGGACGGGCGCACAGATACGCAGTATTTT	CAWSRDGRTDTQYF
-	TRBJ1-3	-	TRBV30	TGTGCCTCATCCAACTCTGGAAACACCATATATTTT	CASSNSGNTIYF
TRBD2	TRBJ2-3	-	TRBV7-8	TGTGCCAGCAGCTTATGGGTGGGAGGGCCCACAGATACGCAGTATTTT	CASSLWVGGPTDTQYF
-	TRBJ2-5	once	TRBV3-1	TGTGCCAGCAGCCAGGCCTGGACTACACAAGAGACCCAGTACTTC	CASSQAWTTQETQYF
-	TRBJ2-3	few	TRBV7-2	TGTGCCAGCAGCTTCCAGGGACGGGTGGAGGATACGCAGTATTTT	CASSFQGRVEDTQYF
TRBD1	TRBJ1-2	-	TRBV28	TGTGCCAGCAGTCCGACAGGGGTTGGCTATGGCTACACCTTC	CASSPTGVGYGYTF
TRBD1	TRBJ1-5	few	TRBV18	TGTGCCAGCTCGGCAGACAGGGATCAGCCCCAGCATTTT	CASSADRDQPQHF
-	TRBJ2-5	-	TRBV20-1	TGCAGTGCTATGGCGCTAGGGGAGACCCAGTACTTC	CSAMALGETQYF
-	TRBJ1-4	-	TRBV5-1	TGCGCCAGCCACCGGGCCGAAGGAGAAAAACTGTTTTTT	CASHRAEGEKLFF
-	TRBJ2-3	-	TRBV29-1	TGCAGCGTTTCGGTGGGATCTAGCACAGATACGCAGTATTTT	CSVSVGSSTDTQYF
-	TRBJ2-3	-	TRBV29-1	TGCAGCGTTTTGACTTTTGATACGCAGTATTTT	CSVLTFDTQYF
TRBD2	TRBJ2-1	-	TRBV7-3	TGTGCCAGCAGCTCCGGCCCCTCTAGCGGGAAGAACAATGAGCAGTTCTTC	CASSSGPSSGKNNEQFF
-	TRBJ2-3	-	TRBV7-8	TGTGCCAGCAGCTTAGGAGGCGGAGCGCCCGATACGCAGTATTTT	CASSLGGGAPDTQYF
-	TRBJ1-2	-	TRBV12-3/TRBV12-4	TGTGCCAGCAGTTTGGGGAGACTCTATGGCTACACCTTC	CASSLGRLYGYTF